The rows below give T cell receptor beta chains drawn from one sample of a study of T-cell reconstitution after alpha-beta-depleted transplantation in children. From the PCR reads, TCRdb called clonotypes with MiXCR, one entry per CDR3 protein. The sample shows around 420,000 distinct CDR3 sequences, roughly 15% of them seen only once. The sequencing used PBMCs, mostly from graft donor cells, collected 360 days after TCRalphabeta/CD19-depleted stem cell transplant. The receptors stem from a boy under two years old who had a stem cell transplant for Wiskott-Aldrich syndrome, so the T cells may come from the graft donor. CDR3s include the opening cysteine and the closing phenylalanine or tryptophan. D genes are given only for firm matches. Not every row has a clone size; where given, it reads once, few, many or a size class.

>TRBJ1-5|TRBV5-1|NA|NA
TGCGCCAGCAGCCCCCTTGGGGATAGCAATCAGCCCCAGCATTTT
CASSPLGDSNQPQHF
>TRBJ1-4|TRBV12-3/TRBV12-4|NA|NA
TGTACCAGCAGTTTAGGGACACTAGCAACTAATGAAAAACTGTTTTTT
CTSSLGTLATNEKLFF
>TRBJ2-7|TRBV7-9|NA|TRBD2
TGTGCCAGCACGCGACTAGCGGGAGGTTCCTACGAGCAGTACTTC
CASTRLAGGSYEQYF
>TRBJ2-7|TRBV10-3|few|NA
TGTGCCATCAGTTCGATTACCTACGAGCAGTACTTC
CAISSITYEQYF
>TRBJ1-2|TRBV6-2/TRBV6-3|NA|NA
TGTGCCAGCAGTTACTTCGGCCCGCTGAATGGCTACACCTTC
CASSYFGPLNGYTF
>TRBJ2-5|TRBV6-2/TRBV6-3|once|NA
TGTGCCAGCAGTTATCCCAGGCTGAGACAAGAGACCCAGTACTTC
CASSYPRLRQETQYF
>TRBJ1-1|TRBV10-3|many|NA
TGTGCCATCAGTGAGTTCAAATCCGGGGGCACTGAAGCTTTCTTT
CAISEFKSGGTEAFF
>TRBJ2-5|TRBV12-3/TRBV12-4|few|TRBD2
TGTGCCAGCAGGATAGCGGGAGGTGGGGAGACCCAGTACTTC
CASRIAGGGETQYF
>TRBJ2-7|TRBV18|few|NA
TGTGCCAGCTCACTCTCCCCATCTGGCGAGCAGTACTTC
CASSLSPSGEQYF
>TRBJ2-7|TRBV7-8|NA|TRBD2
TGTGCCAGCAGCTTATATTCAGCGGGACCCTACGAGCAGTACTTC
CASSLYSAGPYEQYF
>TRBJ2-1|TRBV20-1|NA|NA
TGCAGTGCTAGAATACCGCGCAATGAGCAGTTCTTC
CSARIPRNEQFF
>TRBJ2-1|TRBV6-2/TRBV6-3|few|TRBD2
TGTGCCAGCAGAATGGCGGGAGGCCCCTACAATGAGCAGTTCTTC
CASRMAGGPYNEQFF
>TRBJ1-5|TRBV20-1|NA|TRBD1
TGCAGTGCTAGGGCAGGGGGCGGTCTCCCCAGCAATCAGCCCCAGCATTTT
CSARAGGGLPSNQPQHF
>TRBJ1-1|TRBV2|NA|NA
TGTGCCAGCAGTGTGAAGGGGATGAGAACTGAAGCTTTCTTT
CASSVKGMRTEAFF
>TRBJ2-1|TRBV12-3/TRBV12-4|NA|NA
TGTGCCAGCAGTCCGACAGTCTACAATGAGCAGTTCTTC
CASSPTVYNEQFF
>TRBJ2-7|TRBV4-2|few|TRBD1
TGTGCCAGCAGCCAACCCGACAGGGGATCCTACGAGCAGTACTTC
CASSQPDRGSYEQYF
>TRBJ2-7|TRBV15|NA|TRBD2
TGTGCCACCAGTGGGGGAGGACTAGCGGGAGTCGAGCAGTACTTC
CATSGGGLAGVEQYF
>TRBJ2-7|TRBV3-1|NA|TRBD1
TGTGCCAGCAGCCAAGATCCGACAGGGTCCGGCTACGAGCAGTACTTC
CASSQDPTGSGYEQYF
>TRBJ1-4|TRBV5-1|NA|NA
TGCGCCAGCAGCATGCGACTAGGGGATGAAAAACTGTTTTTT
CASSMRLGDEKLFF
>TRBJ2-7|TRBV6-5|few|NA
TGTGCCAGCAGTTACTCCCAAGGATTGGGATGGGGGCAGTACTTC
CASSYSQGLGWGQYF
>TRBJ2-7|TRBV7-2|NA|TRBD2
TGTGCCAGCAGCTTCACTAGCGGGGAAAACTACGAGCAGTACTTC
CASSFTSGENYEQYF
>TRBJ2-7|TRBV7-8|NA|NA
TGTGCCAGCAGCTTCTGGAGGGAGCAGTACTTC
CASSFWREQYF
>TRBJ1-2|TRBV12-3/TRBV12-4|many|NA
TGTGCCAGCAGTATCGACAAGCGCTATGGCTACACCTTC
CASSIDKRYGYTF
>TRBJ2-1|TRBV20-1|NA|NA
TGCAGTGCTAGAGATTCGGCGAGCTCCTACAATGAGCAGTTCTTC
CSARDSASSYNEQFF
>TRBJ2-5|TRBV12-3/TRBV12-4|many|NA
TGTGCCAGCAGCCCGGCGGAAGAGACCCAGTACTTC
CASSPAEETQYF
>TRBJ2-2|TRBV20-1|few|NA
TGCAGTGCTAGTAGAGGCGGGGAGCTGTTTTTT
CSASRGGELFF
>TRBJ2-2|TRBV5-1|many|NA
TGCGCCAGCAGCTTGGAGGTGTCCGGGGAGCTGTTTTTT
CASSLEVSGELFF
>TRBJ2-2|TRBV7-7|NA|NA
TGTGCCAGCAGCTTAGCGACCCTGACCGGGGAGCTGTTTTTT
CASSLATLTGELFF